This T cell receptor (beta chain) was identified in a study of T cells in Graves' hyperthyroidism and ophthalmopathy. This clonotype occurred a few times. The CDR3 spans 13 residues. V was clipped by 1 base and J by 15 bases, with 13 bases between them. TCR beta CDR3 regions were amplified from RNA transcripts. The TCR CDR3 was amplified in a first-round RT-PCR using the HTBI primer set. TCRdb reprocessed the multiplex PCR reads with MiXCR, giving one entry per CDR3 protein. The repertoire consists of under 350,000 distinct CDR3 sequences, with over 20% occurring once and the leading ten covering around 50%.

The source material was blood. The J gene is TRBJ1-6, the V gene TRBV12-3 or TRBV12-4, with D unclear. This TCR was recovered from a woman aged 45-59 years with Graves' hyperthyroidism. The CDR3 bases are TGTGCCAGCAGTTTAGGGTACACATTAGGCCTCCACTTT. Encoded protein: CASSLGYTLGLHF.